This record concerns one T cell receptor (beta chain) sequence. Antigen unknown. This sample was taken from a study of shared clonotypes between healthy human individuals. Libraries were prepared by immunoSEQ multiplex PCR; TCRdb keeps only in-frame clonotypes and omits some of them. The sample carries just over 2,000,000 clones, about 95% recorded once. The CDR3 runs 14 residues. V lost 3 bases and J lost 5, with 15 bases in between. The germline V gene has CDR1 SGDLS and CDR2 YYNGEE. It was CD45RO-negative cells, positively selected for CCR7, that made up naive CD8 cells, with terminally differentiated effector memory CD45RA+ cells excluded. Points from the study as a whole: Despite large depth, sorted-subset datasets appeared incompletely sequenced.

This TCR was recovered from a man younger than 30 in good health. The chain uses TRBV9 and TRBJ2-7; either TRBD1 or TRBD2 may supply D (5 bases each). The sequencing input was naive CD8+ T cells sorted from blood. The CDR3 is CASSARDQDHEQYF. The CDR3, as DNA: TGTGCCAGCAGCGCCCGGGACCAGGACCACGAGCAGTACTTC.